This is a list of T cell receptor beta chains from one sample in a study of control samples from healthy donors and cancer patients. TCRdb's table, derived via immunoSEQ multiplex PCR, lists solely in-frame clones and lacks some. The sample holds about 130,000 clones; 92% are singletons and the top ten take 5.5%. Sequenced material: blood. Receptors originate from a man younger than 30 in good health. The conserved cysteine and the conserved F or W are not part of the CDR3 here.

J gene: TRBJ1-5; V gene: TRBV23-1; CDR3 protein: ASSQSRGGKPQH
J gene: TRBJ2-6; V gene: TRBV28; CDR3 protein: ASSSAGDNGIGANVLT
J gene: TRBJ2-1; V gene: TRBV2; CDR3 protein: ASSGVSGGPYNEQF
J gene: TRBJ2-1; V gene: TRBV20-1; CDR3 protein: SASAEHNEQF
J gene: TRBJ2-1; V gene: TRBV5-6; CDR3 protein: ASSLVLLAGGTYNEQF
J gene: TRBJ2-3; V gene: TRBV11-3; CDR3 protein: ASSLSRGTDTQY
J gene: TRBJ1-3; V gene: TRBV23-1; CDR3 protein: ASSNACGNTIY
J gene: TRBJ1-2; V gene: TRBV30; CDR3 protein: AWSVRGGADQWNGYT
J gene: TRBJ2-7; V gene: TRBV6-5; CDR3 protein: ASKSETELPQY
J gene: TRBJ1-6; V gene: TRBV6-5; CDR3 protein: ASSIRAEESPLH
J gene: TRBJ2-3; V gene: TRBV5-4; CDR3 protein: ASSFPGLLPSDTQY
J gene: TRBJ2-7; V gene: TRBV4-2; CDR3 protein: ASSQGDVSAPQQY
J gene: TRBJ2-7; V gene: TRBV18; CDR3 protein: ASSPGVGTREQY
J gene: TRBJ2-1; V gene: TRBV11-3; CDR3 protein: ASSLDLGRDEQF
J gene: TRBJ2-3; V gene: TRBV6-2/TRBV6-3; CDR3 protein: ASSRDRTDTQY
J gene: TRBJ2-7; V gene: TRBV4-2; CDR3 protein: ASSLLYEQY
J gene: TRBJ1-2; V gene: TRBV4-1; CDR3 protein: ASSQTPALGGALISYGYT
J gene: TRBJ2-5; V gene: TRBV7-7; CDR3 protein: ASSVRGLGETQY
J gene: TRBJ2-7; V gene: TRBV5-1; CDR3 protein: ASSKGSAGGPNEQY
J gene: TRBJ1-4; V gene: TRBV6-5; CDR3 protein: ASTQDREDEKLF
J gene: TRBJ1-5; V gene: TRBV6-1; CDR3 protein: ASSEFEGQGTPQH
J gene: TRBJ1-1; V gene: TRBV28; CDR3 protein: ASSQTGLYEAF
J gene: TRBJ2-7; V gene: TRBV27; CDR3 protein: ASSLLVRGRLDEQY
J gene: TRBJ1-3; V gene: TRBV18; CDR3 protein: ASSPLGQQQHGNTIY
J gene: TRBJ1-1; V gene: TRBV9; CDR3 protein: ASSVDHRKTEAF
J gene: TRBJ1-2; V gene: TRBV10-3; CDR3 protein: AISESVGQGAWNYGYT
J gene: TRBJ1-5; V gene: TRBV7-9; CDR3 protein: ASSLNSGGRQH
J gene: TRBJ2-7; V gene: TRBV10-3; CDR3 protein: AIGVQQPTRLEQY
J gene: TRBJ1-4; V gene: TRBV6-5; CDR3 protein: ASSSRGPGEKLF
J gene: TRBJ2-5; V gene: TRBV6-5; CDR3 protein: ASSYSGQGKETQY
J gene: TRBJ2-7; V gene: TRBV6-4; CDR3 protein: APRGPTISAEQY
J gene: TRBJ1-5; V gene: TRBV4-1; CDR3 protein: ASKSRPLSNQPQH
J gene: TRBJ2-5; V gene: TRBV2; CDR3 protein: ASRGPLRGTGPQETQY
J gene: TRBJ1-1; V gene: TRBV7-9; CDR3 protein: ASSYLNRGDEAF
J gene: TRBJ2-5; V gene: TRBV7-9; CDR3 protein: ASSMDRGRQETQY
J gene: TRBJ1-6; V gene: TRBV7-9; CDR3 protein: ASSDRGLSYNSPLH
J gene: TRBJ1-2; V gene: TRBV5-1; CDR3 protein: ASSLEGASGYT
J gene: TRBJ2-2; V gene: TRBV10-1; CDR3 protein: ASSDRDTGELF
J gene: TRBJ2-3; V gene: TRBV7-9; CDR3 protein: AKQQGTDTQY
J gene: TRBJ2-3; V gene: TRBV11-2; CDR3 protein: ASSRRADTQY
J gene: TRBJ1-1; V gene: TRBV7-9; CDR3 protein: ASSLEGWDGEAF
J gene: TRBJ1-6; V gene: TRBV6-5; CDR3 protein: ASSSRYRDSNSPLH
J gene: TRBJ2-7; V gene: TRBV9; CDR3 protein: ASSVAYAGSYEQY
J gene: TRBJ1-2; V gene: TRBV6-5; CDR3 protein: AGSKSWDGGYT
J gene: TRBJ2-1; V gene: TRBV5-6; CDR3 protein: ASSLFLVAGGPRDEQF
J gene: TRBJ2-5; V gene: TRBV3-1/TRBV3-2; CDR3 protein: ASSHVETQY
J gene: TRBJ2-1; V gene: TRBV6-5; CDR3 protein: ATRRWNEQF
J gene: TRBJ1-6; V gene: TRBV5-1; CDR3 protein: ASSQGTVSPLH
J gene: TRBJ1-4; V gene: TRBV19; CDR3 protein: ASSITGQGNEKLF
J gene: TRBJ1-4; V gene: TRBV6-1; CDR3 protein: ASSERGGQGRWGEKLF
J gene: TRBJ1-1; V gene: TRBV5-1; CDR3 protein: ASSFQGAEAF
J gene: TRBJ2-1; V gene: TRBV7-6; CDR3 protein: ASSLRDRGFDEQF
J gene: TRBJ2-3; V gene: TRBV27; CDR3 protein: ASSSGLSGRTDTQY
J gene: TRBJ2-1; V gene: TRBV11-2; CDR3 protein: ASSAGTSGGDEQF
J gene: TRBJ2-3; V gene: TRBV6-1; CDR3 protein: ASNVGGALTDTQY
J gene: TRBJ2-3; V gene: TRBV5-1; CDR3 protein: ASSPVVAGGPLYTQY
J gene: TRBJ2-7; V gene: TRBV2; CDR3 protein: ASGDSLTYEQY
J gene: TRBJ1-2; V gene: TRBV5-6; CDR3 protein: ASNGQGNPLYGYT
J gene: TRBJ1-5; V gene: TRBV10-3; CDR3 protein: ATEDRGINQPQH
J gene: TRBJ1-4; V gene: TRBV11-2; CDR3 protein: ASSLGTPEKLF